This is a list of T cell receptor beta chains from one sample in a study of breast tumors, draining lymph nodes, adjacent tissues. TCRdb recomputed calls from the multiplex PCR reads with MiXCR, one row per CDR3 protein. The sample gives 150,000 to 250,000 distinct CDR3 sequences, 31% of which show up once; 4% to 5.5% is in the top ten. The sample was axillary lymph node tissue. These receptors originate from a female donor with breast cancer. Some clones in this sample may be carry-over from other donors' samples. CDR3s include the opening cysteine and the closing phenylalanine or tryptophan. D genes are given only for firm matches. Expanded clones get a size class; other rows say once, few or many, or leave the size out.

v_gene: TRBV28
d_gene: TRBD1
abundance: -
j_gene: TRBJ1-5
CDR3aa: CASSRDRGRSQPQHF
CDR3nt: TGTGCCAGCAGTCGTGACAGGGGCCGGAGTCAGCCCCAGCATTTT

v_gene: TRBV20-1
d_gene: -
abundance: -
j_gene: TRBJ1-4
CDR3aa: CSARDGRGEKLFF
CDR3nt: TGCAGTGCTAGAGATGGGAGGGGAGAAAAACTGTTTTTT

v_gene: TRBV3-1
d_gene: -
abundance: many
j_gene: TRBJ1-2
CDR3aa: CASSQEGAGSYGYTF
CDR3nt: TGTGCCAGCAGCCAAGAAGGAGCAGGTTCCTATGGCTACACCTTC

v_gene: TRBV5-1
d_gene: -
abundance: many
j_gene: TRBJ2-7
CDR3aa: CASSFEWTASEQYF
CDR3nt: TGCGCCAGCAGCTTCGAGTGGACAGCTAGTGAGCAGTACTTC

v_gene: TRBV12-3/TRBV12-4
d_gene: TRBD2
abundance: few
j_gene: TRBJ2-5
CDR3aa: CASSFAGEGETQYF
CDR3nt: TGTGCCAGCAGTTTCGCGGGAGAAGGAGAGACCCAGTACTTC

v_gene: TRBV7-8
d_gene: -
abundance: -
j_gene: TRBJ2-5
CDR3aa: CASSFYICSAQGETQYF
CDR3nt: -

v_gene: TRBV20-1
d_gene: -
abundance: -
j_gene: TRBJ1-2
CDR3aa: CSAKSTGANSYGYTF
CDR3nt: TGCAGTGCTAAGAGCACAGGAGCTAACTCCTATGGCTACACCTTC

v_gene: TRBV28
d_gene: -
abundance: many
j_gene: TRBJ1-2
CDR3aa: CASSSYGYTF
CDR3nt: TGTGCCAGCAGTTCATATGGCTACACCTTC

v_gene: TRBV7-9
d_gene: TRBD1
abundance: many
j_gene: TRBJ2-2
CDR3aa: CASSLATGGNTGELFF
CDR3nt: TGTGCCAGCAGCCTCGCCACAGGGGGCAACACCGGGGAGCTGTTTTTT

v_gene: TRBV10-2
d_gene: -
abundance: many
j_gene: TRBJ2-3
CDR3aa: CASKRPGGPDTQYF
CDR3nt: TGCGCCAGCAAACGGCCCGGGGGACCAGATACGCAGTATTTT

v_gene: TRBV6-4
d_gene: -
abundance: many
j_gene: TRBJ2-2
CDR3aa: CASSQSGYPNTGELFF
CDR3nt: TGTGCCAGCAGTCAATCGGGCTATCCGAACACCGGGGAGCTGTTTTTT

v_gene: TRBV7-2
d_gene: TRBD1
abundance: many
j_gene: TRBJ2-5
CDR3aa: CASSFLRGQRDRVQETQYF
CDR3nt: TGTGCCAGCAGCTTCCTACGAGGCCAAAGAGACAGGGTGCAAGAGACCCAGTACTTC

v_gene: TRBV6-5
d_gene: -
abundance: many
j_gene: TRBJ1-4
CDR3aa: CASSPGWEGEKLFF
CDR3nt: TGTGCCAGCAGCCCAGGGTGGGAGGGTGAAAAACTGTTTTTT

v_gene: TRBV7-6
d_gene: -
abundance: many
j_gene: TRBJ2-3
CDR3aa: CASSLGAGGLTDTQYF
CDR3nt: TGTGCCAGCAGCTTAGGTGCCGGGGGCCTAACAGATACGCAGTATTTT

v_gene: TRBV5-1
d_gene: -
abundance: many
j_gene: TRBJ2-3
CDR3aa: CASSGGPLTDTQYF
CDR3nt: TGCGCCAGCAGCGGGGGTCCCCTCACAGATACGCAGTATTTT

v_gene: TRBV9
d_gene: -
abundance: -
j_gene: TRBJ2-5
CDR3aa: CASSGGSGTDTQSF
CDR3nt: TGTGCCAGCAGCGGAGGGAGTGGAACAGATACGCAGTCCTTC

v_gene: TRBV15
d_gene: TRBD2
abundance: many
j_gene: TRBJ2-1
CDR3aa: CATSAGLARGQFF
CDR3nt: TGTGCCACCAGCGCTGGACTAGCGAGAGGGCAGTTCTTC

v_gene: TRBV7-6
d_gene: -
abundance: many
j_gene: TRBJ2-7
CDR3aa: CASSFQESYEQYF
CDR3nt: TGTGCCAGCAGCTTTCAGGAATCCTACGAGCAGTACTTC

v_gene: TRBV13
d_gene: TRBD2
abundance: many
j_gene: TRBJ2-7
CDR3aa: CASSPGGRSDEQYF
CDR3nt: TGTGCCAGCAGCCCCGGGGGGAGGAGCGACGAGCAGTACTTC

v_gene: TRBV20-1
d_gene: -
abundance: -
j_gene: TRBJ2-1
CDR3aa: CSAREVNYNEQFF
CDR3nt: TGCAGTGCTAGAGAGGTAAACTACAATGAGCAGTTCTTC

v_gene: TRBV2
d_gene: -
abundance: many
j_gene: TRBJ1-5
CDR3aa: CASSEVVGQYSNQPQHF
CDR3nt: TGTGCCAGCAGTGAAGTGGTTGGGCAATATAGCAATCAGCCCCAGCATTTT

v_gene: TRBV7-2
d_gene: -
abundance: many
j_gene: TRBJ2-2
CDR3aa: CASSPGRFTGELFF
CDR3nt: TGTGCCAGCAGCCCCGGACGATTCACCGGGGAGCTGTTTTTT

v_gene: TRBV30
d_gene: -
abundance: many
j_gene: TRBJ1-3
CDR3aa: CACQRGGGNTIYF
CDR3nt: TGTGCCTGCCAACGGGGAGGCGGAAACACCATATATTTT

v_gene: TRBV12-3/TRBV12-4
d_gene: -
abundance: many
j_gene: TRBJ1-2
CDR3aa: CASSPDRGRLYGYTF
CDR3nt: TGTGCCAGCAGTCCCGATCGGGGGCGACTCTATGGCTACACCTTC

v_gene: TRBV12-3/TRBV12-4
d_gene: -
abundance: many
j_gene: TRBJ1-2
CDR3aa: CASSLGGPSGYTF
CDR3nt: TGTGCCAGCAGTTTGGGGGGGCCAAGCGGCTACACCTTC

v_gene: TRBV20-1
d_gene: TRBD2
abundance: -
j_gene: TRBJ2-5
CDR3aa: CSARYLAGAAGETQYF
CDR3nt: TGCAGTGCTAGATATCTAGCGGGAGCTGCAGGGGAGACCCAGTACTTC

v_gene: TRBV19
d_gene: TRBD1
abundance: few
j_gene: TRBJ2-3
CDR3aa: CASSGNLGQGGTDTQSF
CDR3nt: TGTGCCAGTAGTGGCAACCTAGGACAGGGAGGCACAGATACGCAGTCCTTT

v_gene: TRBV6-2/TRBV6-3
d_gene: TRBD1
abundance: many
j_gene: TRBJ2-6
CDR3aa: CASSIQGRPGANVLTF
CDR3nt: TGTGCCAGCAGTATACAGGGGAGACCTGGGGCCAACGTCCTGACTTTC

v_gene: TRBV10-3
d_gene: -
abundance: many
j_gene: TRBJ1-6
CDR3aa: CAISEYGQSENSPLHF
CDR3nt: TGTGCCATCAGTGAGTATGGGCAATCGGAGAATTCACCCCTCCACTTT

v_gene: TRBV4-2
d_gene: -
abundance: -
j_gene: TRBJ2-5
CDR3aa: CASSQGQDQETQYF
CDR3nt: TGTGCCAGCAGCCAAGGACAGGACCAAGAGACCCAGTACTTC

v_gene: TRBV7-2
d_gene: -
abundance: many
j_gene: TRBJ1-3
CDR3aa: CASSLQNVRGNTIYF
CDR3nt: TGTGCCAGCAGCCTTCAGAATGTGCGAGGAAACACCATATATTTT

v_gene: TRBV5-1
d_gene: TRBD1
abundance: many
j_gene: TRBJ2-1
CDR3aa: CASSWGTGPSSYNEQFF
CDR3nt: TGCGCCAGCAGCTGGGGGACAGGTCCTAGCTCCTACAATGAGCAGTTCTTC

v_gene: TRBV3-1
d_gene: -
abundance: many
j_gene: TRBJ2-7
CDR3aa: CASSQDGPYEQYF
CDR3nt: TGTGCCAGCAGCCAAGACGGGCCCTACGAGCAGTACTTC